These T cell receptor beta chains were read from a single sample in a study of cytomegalovirus exposure and HLA in healthy donors. Assay: immunoSEQ multiplex PCR; the TCRdb copy retains only in-frame clones and omits some. The sample shows fewer than 120,000 clones, 89% of them seen only once. The source material was PBMCs. Receptors originate from a young woman in good health and CMV-seronegative. Both conserved end residues are part of each CDR3. The D gene is left open where the match is weak. For some rows the clone size is stated as once, few or many, or as a class when expanded; others skip it.

v_call: TRBV14
clone_size: .
j_call: TRBJ2-3
d_call: TRBD2
cdr3_nt: TGTGCCAGCAGCCAAGGCTTGGCTAGCGGAAGCACAGATACGCAGTATTTT
cdr3_aa: CASSQGLASGSTDTQYF

v_call: TRBV5-1
clone_size: .
j_call: TRBJ2-3
d_call: .
cdr3_nt: TGCGCCAGCAGCTTGACAACAGATACGCAGTATTTT
cdr3_aa: CASSLTTDTQYF

v_call: TRBV29-1
clone_size: .
j_call: TRBJ2-6
d_call: .
cdr3_nt: TGCAGCGTGCAGACTCGCTCTGGGGCCAACGTCCTGACTTTC
cdr3_aa: CSVQTRSGANVLTF

v_call: TRBV7-3
clone_size: .
j_call: TRBJ2-1
d_call: TRBD2
cdr3_nt: TGTGCCAGCAGCTTAACGGGACTAGCGGGAGTTGAAAATGAGCAGTTCTTC
cdr3_aa: CASSLTGLAGVENEQFF

v_call: TRBV9
clone_size: .
j_call: TRBJ2-1
d_call: .
cdr3_nt: TGTGCCAGCAGCGTAGGGCGGGCAGTGGGCTACAATGAGCAGTTCTTC
cdr3_aa: CASSVGRAVGYNEQFF

v_call: TRBV28
clone_size: .
j_call: TRBJ1-2
d_call: TRBD1
cdr3_nt: TGTGCCAGCAGTCAGATCGGACAGGGCGACAACTATGGCTACACCTTC
cdr3_aa: CASSQIGQGDNYGYTF

v_call: TRBV5-4
clone_size: few
j_call: TRBJ2-7
d_call: TRBD2
cdr3_nt: TGTGCCAGCAGTGGCGGTAGCGGGAGATCACCCTCGAGCGAGCAGTACTTC
cdr3_aa: CASSGGSGRSPSSEQYF

v_call: TRBV27
clone_size: .
j_call: TRBJ2-7
d_call: .
cdr3_nt: TGTGCCAGCAGTTGGAAGGGGATTGACGAGCAGTACTTC
cdr3_aa: CASSWKGIDEQYF

v_call: TRBV30
clone_size: .
j_call: TRBJ2-1
d_call: TRBD1
cdr3_nt: TGTGCCTGGAGTGTAAGGGACAGGGACTACAATGAGCAGTTCTTC
cdr3_aa: CAWSVRDRDYNEQFF

v_call: TRBV15
clone_size: .
j_call: TRBJ1-5
d_call: .
cdr3_nt: TGTGCCACCAGCAGAGATCGAGGAGGTGGTCAGCCCCAGCATTTT
cdr3_aa: CATSRDRGGGQPQHF

v_call: TRBV6-1
clone_size: .
j_call: TRBJ2-3
d_call: .
cdr3_nt: TGTGCCAGCAGCGAAGAACTACGCGATACGCAGTATTTT
cdr3_aa: CASSEELRDTQYF

v_call: TRBV18
clone_size: .
j_call: TRBJ2-2
d_call: .
cdr3_nt: TGTGCCAGCTCACCTAGCATCGCGAACACCGGGGAGCTGTTTTTT
cdr3_aa: CASSPSIANTGELFF

v_call: TRBV6-6
clone_size: .
j_call: TRBJ2-5
d_call: .
cdr3_nt: TGTGCCAGCTACAGGGACCCCCAAGAGACCCAGTACTTC
cdr3_aa: CASYRDPQETQYF

v_call: TRBV10-3
clone_size: .
j_call: TRBJ2-7
d_call: .
cdr3_nt: TGTGCCATCAGTGACCCCGACCTCCCCGGGGACGAGCAGTACTTC
cdr3_aa: CAISDPDLPGDEQYF

v_call: TRBV7-2
clone_size: .
j_call: TRBJ2-7
d_call: .
cdr3_nt: TGTGCCAGCAGCCTCTCGAGGGGGGGGCTTGCCTACGAGCAGTACTTC
cdr3_aa: CASSLSRGGLAYEQYF

v_call: TRBV25-1
clone_size: .
j_call: TRBJ1-2
d_call: .
cdr3_nt: TGTGCCAGCAGTGAAAGGGGTGATGGCTACACCTTC
cdr3_aa: CASSERGDGYTF

v_call: TRBV30
clone_size: .
j_call: TRBJ2-7
d_call: TRBD2
cdr3_nt: TGTGCCTGGAGGCGGCTAGCGGGAGTCTCCTACGAGCAGTACTTC
cdr3_aa: CAWRRLAGVSYEQYF

v_call: TRBV4-3
clone_size: once
j_call: TRBJ1-3
d_call: .
cdr3_nt: TGCGCCAGCAGCCAAGGGACTGGGTCCGAGCAAGGAAACACCATATATTTT
cdr3_aa: CASSQGTGSEQGNTIYF

v_call: TRBV11-2
clone_size: .
j_call: TRBJ2-1
d_call: .
cdr3_nt: TGTGCCAGCAGCCTTCGGAGCAATGAGCAGTTCTTC
cdr3_aa: CASSLRSNEQFF

v_call: TRBV10-3
clone_size: .
j_call: TRBJ1-1
d_call: .
cdr3_nt: TGTGCCATCAGTGAGTCGGAGGGGTCGAGGACTGAAGCTTTCTTT
cdr3_aa: CAISESEGSRTEAFF

v_call: TRBV19
clone_size: .
j_call: TRBJ1-2
d_call: .
cdr3_nt: TGTGCCAGTAGTCCGGAAGGGGTAGGAAGCTACACCTTC
cdr3_aa: CASSPEGVGSYTF

v_call: TRBV29-1
clone_size: .
j_call: TRBJ2-2
d_call: .
cdr3_nt: TGCAGCGTTGACAGGGTGGGCACCGGGGAGCTGTTTTTT
cdr3_aa: CSVDRVGTGELFF

v_call: TRBV9
clone_size: .
j_call: TRBJ2-1
d_call: TRBD2
cdr3_nt: TGTGCCAGCAGCGTGTTAGCGGGAGTATCCTACAATGAGCAGTTCTTC
cdr3_aa: CASSVLAGVSYNEQFF

v_call: TRBV27
clone_size: .
j_call: TRBJ2-7
d_call: TRBD1
cdr3_nt: TGTGCCAGCAGGACCACTGGGACAGGGTTCTACGAGCAGTACTTC
cdr3_aa: CASRTTGTGFYEQYF

v_call: TRBV6-4
clone_size: .
j_call: TRBJ1-1
d_call: TRBD1
cdr3_nt: TGTGCCAGCAGTCCGACAGGGATCGCTGAAGCTTTCTTT
cdr3_aa: CASSPTGIAEAFF

v_call: TRBV11-2
clone_size: .
j_call: TRBJ2-5
d_call: .
cdr3_nt: TGTGCCAGCACTGGGGGGGAGACCCAGTACTTC
cdr3_aa: CASTGGETQYF

v_call: TRBV11-2
clone_size: once
j_call: TRBJ2-1
d_call: TRBD1
cdr3_nt: TGTGCCAGCAGCTCGGGACAGGGGGTCAATGAGCAGTTCTTC
cdr3_aa: CASSSGQGVNEQFF

v_call: TRBV28
clone_size: .
j_call: TRBJ2-1
d_call: TRBD1
cdr3_nt: TGTGCCAGCAGTCTCCAGGGGGCCGACAATGAGCAGTTCTTC
cdr3_aa: CASSLQGADNEQFF

v_call: TRBV2
clone_size: once
j_call: TRBJ2-1
d_call: .
cdr3_nt: TGTGCCAGCAGCTCCCAGGGTATTCGCAATGAGCAGTTCTTC
cdr3_aa: CASSSQGIRNEQFF